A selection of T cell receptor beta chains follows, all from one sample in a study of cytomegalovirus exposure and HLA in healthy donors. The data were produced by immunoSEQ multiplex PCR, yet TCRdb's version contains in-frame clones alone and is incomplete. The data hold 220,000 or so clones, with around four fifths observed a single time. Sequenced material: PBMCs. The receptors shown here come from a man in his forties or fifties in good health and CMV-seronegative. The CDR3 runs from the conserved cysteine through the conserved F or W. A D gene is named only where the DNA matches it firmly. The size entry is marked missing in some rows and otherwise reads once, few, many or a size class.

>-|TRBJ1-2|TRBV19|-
CASSPLDRLYGYTF
TGTGCCAGTAGTCCATTGGACAGACTCTATGGCTACACCTTC
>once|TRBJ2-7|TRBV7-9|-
CASSHSYEQYF
TGTGCCAGCAGCCACTCCTACGAGCAGTACTTC
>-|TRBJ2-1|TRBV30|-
CAWRRTGFSSYNEQFF
TGTGCCTGGAGACGAACCGGTTTCTCCTCCTACAATGAGCAGTTCTTC
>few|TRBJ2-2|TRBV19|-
CASHRRVRGELFF
TGTGCCAGCCATCGGAGGGTGAGAGGGGAGCTGTTTTTT
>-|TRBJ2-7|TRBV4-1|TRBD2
CASSQSSLGLESYEQYF
TGCGCCAGCAGCCAGTCATCCTTGGGACTAGAAAGCTACGAGCAGTACTTC
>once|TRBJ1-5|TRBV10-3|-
CAIGGSQPQHF
TGTGCCATCGGTGGGAGTCAGCCCCAGCATTTT
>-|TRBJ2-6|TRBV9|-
CASSPRYSGANVLTF
TGTGCCAGCAGCCCCCGTTATTCTGGGGCCAACGTCCTGACTTTC
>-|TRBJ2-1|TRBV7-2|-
CASSYRGGSYNEQFF
TGTGCCAGCAGTTACAGGGGGGGCTCCTACAATGAGCAGTTCTTC
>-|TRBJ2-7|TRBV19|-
CASSRHNYEQYF
TGTGCCAGTAGCCGACACAACTACGAGCAGTACTTC
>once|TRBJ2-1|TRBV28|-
CASSLRQRVDNEQFF
TGTGCCAGCAGTTTGAGGCAGAGGGTGGACAATGAGCAGTTCTTC
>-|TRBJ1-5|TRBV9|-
CASSVDSSGNQPQHF
TGTGCCAGCAGCGTCGACAGTTCGGGCAATCAGCCCCAGCATTTT
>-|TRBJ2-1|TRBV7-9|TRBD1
CASSPPQGAGSEQFF
TGTGCCAGCAGCCCCCCCCAGGGGGCTGGGAGTGAGCAGTTCTTC
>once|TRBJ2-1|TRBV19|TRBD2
CASSITSASSYNEQFF
TGTGCCAGTAGTATAACTAGCGCGAGCTCCTACAATGAGCAGTTCTTC
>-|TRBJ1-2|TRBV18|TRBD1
CANSPLGQGDNYGYTF
TGTGCCAACTCACCCTTGGGACAGGGAGATAACTATGGCTACACCTTC
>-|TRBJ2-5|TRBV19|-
CASSGRPGEGTQYF
TGTGCCAGTAGTGGCCGGCCCGGTGAGGGGACCCAGTACTTC
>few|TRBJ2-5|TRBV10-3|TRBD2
CAIQREEGETQYF
TGTGCCATCCAGCGGGAGGAGGGAGAGACCCAGTACTTC
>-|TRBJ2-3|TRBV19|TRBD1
CASRWTGGTDTQYF
TGTGCCAGTAGGTGGACAGGGGGCACAGATACGCAGTATTTT
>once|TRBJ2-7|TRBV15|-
CATSGGGGPYEQYF
TGTGCCACCAGCGGGGGGGGCGGACCCTACGAGCAGTACTTC
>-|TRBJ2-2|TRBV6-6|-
CASRGLAIGELFF
TGTGCCAGCAGGGGGCTGGCTATCGGGGAGCTGTTTTTT
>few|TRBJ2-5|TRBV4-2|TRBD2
CASSPTLAGGETQYF
TGTGCCAGCAGCCCTACCCTAGCGGGAGGGGAGACCCAGTACTTC
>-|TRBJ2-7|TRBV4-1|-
CASSLGGTGSYEQYF
TGCGCCAGCAGCCTGGGGGGGACAGGTTCCTACGAGCAGTACTTC
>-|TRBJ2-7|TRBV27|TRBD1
CASSWSTGGSYEQYF
TGTGCCAGCAGTTGGTCCACAGGGGGAAGCTACGAGCAGTACTTC
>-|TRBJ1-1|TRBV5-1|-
CASSLVQGRNTEAFF
TGCGCCAGCAGCTTGGTTCAGGGTCGGAACACTGAAGCTTTCTTT
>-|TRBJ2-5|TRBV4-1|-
CASSQGPGEAMGEQYF
TGCGCCAGCAGCCAAGGGCCCGGGGAGGCGATGGGGGAGCAGTACTTC
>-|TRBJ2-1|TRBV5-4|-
CASSPDSNPQFF
TGTGCCAGCAGCCCGGACTCGAATCCGCAGTTCTTC
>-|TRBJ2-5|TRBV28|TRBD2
CASSSASGSWETQYF
TGTGCCAGCAGTAGTGCTAGCGGGAGTTGGGAGACCCAGTACTTC
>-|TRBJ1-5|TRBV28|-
CASSLPVQPQHF
TGTGCCAGCAGTCTCCCGGTTCAGCCCCAGCATTTT
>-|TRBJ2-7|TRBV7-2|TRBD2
CASSPGLAGGNEQYF
TGTGCCAGCAGCCCAGGACTAGCGGGAGGAAATGAGCAGTACTTC
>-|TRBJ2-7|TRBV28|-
CASSLSAGKRYEQYF
TGTGCCAGCAGTTTATCCGCAGGGAAGAGATACGAGCAGTACTTC
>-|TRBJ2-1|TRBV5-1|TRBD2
CASSFLRLAGVDNEQFF
TGCGCCAGCAGCTTTCTGAGACTAGCGGGAGTAGACAATGAGCAGTTCTTC
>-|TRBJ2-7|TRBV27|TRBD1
CASSDRAYEQYF
TGTGCCAGCAGTGACAGGGCCTACGAGCAGTACTTC
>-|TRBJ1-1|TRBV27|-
CASSLVRVGNTEAFF
TGTGCCAGCAGTTTAGTCAGGGTTGGGAACACTGAAGCTTTCTTT
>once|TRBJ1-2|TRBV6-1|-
CASSETRGAPNYGYTF
TGTGCCAGCAGTGAAACCCGGGGGGCCCCCAACTATGGCTACACCTTC
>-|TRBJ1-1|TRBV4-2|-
CASSQVGEGNTEAFF
TGTGCCAGCAGCCAAGTCGGGGAGGGGAACACTGAAGCTTTCTTT
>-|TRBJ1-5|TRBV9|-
CASSVGQANQPQHF
TGTGCCAGCAGCGTAGGACAGGCCAATCAGCCCCAGCATTTT
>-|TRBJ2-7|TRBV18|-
CASSRAQLSYEQYF
TGTGCCAGCTCACGGGCACAGCTCTCCTACGAGCAGTACTTC
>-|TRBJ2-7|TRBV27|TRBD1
CASSFIPQGAGEQYF
TGTGCCAGCAGTTTTATCCCCCAGGGGGCTGGTGAGCAGTACTTC
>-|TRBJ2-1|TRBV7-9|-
CASSEFYSYNEQFF
TGTGCCAGCAGCGAATTTTACAGCTACAATGAGCAGTTCTTC
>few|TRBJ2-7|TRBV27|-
CASYLSSYEQYF
TGTGCCAGCTACCTTAGCTCCTACGAGCAGTACTTC
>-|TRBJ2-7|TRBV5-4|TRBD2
CASSSGLAAYEQYF
TGTGCCAGCAGCTCGGGACTAGCCGCCTACGAGCAGTACTTC